This passage covers 4 T cell receptor beta chains from one sample sequenced in a study of blood T cell repertoires in COVID-19. Sequencing was performed with immunoSEQ multiplex PCR; in TCRdb, only in-frame clones are kept and a portion is missing. The sample contains some 220,000 clones, roughly 80% of which appear only once. The material sequenced was peripheral blood. The source of these receptors is a woman aged 55-75 years with acute or convalescent COVID-19.

The CDR3 DNA follows: TGTGCCAGCTCCGGACAGCTTAATGAAAAACTGTTTTTT. This encodes CASSGQLNEKLFF. This chain connects TRBV3-1 (or the pseudogene TRBV3-2) to TRBJ1-4; D may be TRBD1 (6 bases). The CDR3 loop spans 13 amino acids. V was trimmed by 8 bases and J by 4 bases, leaving 11 bases between them. In germline, CDR1 is LGHDT, CDR2 YNNKEL (reference sequence).

The chain employs TRBV5-4 and TRBJ1-6, with 9 nucleotides matching TRBD1. V dropped 4 bases and J dropped 8; count of bases not matched to a gene: 7. The germline V gene has CDR1 SGHNT and CDR2 YYREEE (reference sequence). The length of the CDR3 is 15 residues. The CDR3 protein is CASSQNGQGYSPLHF. The CDR3, as DNA: TGTGCCAGCAGCCAAAATGGACAGGGGTATTCACCCCTCCACTTT.

The chain employs TRBV9 and TRBJ2-5; 8 bases are shared with TRBD2. The CDR3 extends over 15 amino acids. Per the germline V gene, CDR1 is SGDLS and CDR2 is YYNGEE. J was trimmed by 1 base and V by 2 bases; bases with no gene match: 4. CDR3 nucleotides: TGTGCCAGCAGCGTCGGACTAGCTTCCCAAGAGACCCAGTACTTC. Translating it yields CASSVGLASQETQYF.

The rearrangement uses TRBV21-1 and TRBJ1-1; the table assigns TRBD1, which was not confirmed against the DNA. TRBV21-1 counts as a pseudogene. This CDR3 is 16 amino acids long. CDR3 amino acids: CASSGRKDRVGTEAFF. CDR3 coding DNA: TGTGCCAGCAGCGGACGGAAGGACAGGGTGGGTACTGAAGCTTTCTTT.